This T cell receptor (beta chain) was sequenced in a study of T cell responses to AZD1222 COVID-19 vaccine. The study, taken as a whole, reports: Regions 160-218 and 743-854 dominated among vaccine-associated CD4 TCRs spanning spike.

V lost 5 bases to trimming and J lost 4 bases; unmatched junction nucleotides: 8. Germline loops: CDR1 LNHDA, CDR2 SQIVND (reference sequence). The CDR3 has 14 residues. The repertoire was sequenced with immunoSEQ multiplex PCR; TCRdb's copy has only in-frame clones and lacks some. The sample consists of about 150,000 clones, 75% to 95% of them appearing once. In the case of this clone: Its target is not known.

Specimen: peripheral blood, collected 28 days after the second AZD1222 dose. The chain is built from TRBV19 and TRBJ2-7, with TRBD1 matching over 7 bases. The source of this sequence is an adult who received the AZD1222 COVID-19 vaccine. CDR3 region: CASSPWPGQYEQYF. The CDR3 coding sequence is TGTGCCAGTAGTCCGTGGCCGGGACAGTACGAGCAGTACTTC.